Listed below are T cell receptor beta chains from one sample, sequenced in a study of T cell responses to AZD1222 COVID-19 vaccine. TCRdb keeps only in-frame clones here, not all; method: immunoSEQ multiplex PCR. The sample lists 95,000 to 130,000 clones, almost 90% seen once, with over 8.5% in the top ten. The specimen comprised peripheral blood, sampled on day 0 of AZD1222 vaccination. The source is an adult in good health. The CDR3 runs from the conserved cysteine through the conserved F or W. The D gene is left open where the match is weak. Clone size is stated in some rows and not others, as once, few, many or a class when expanded.

.	TRBV27	15	TRBJ1-6	.	TGTGCCAGCAGTCCCCCCGGGACCCTAAATTCACCCCTCCACTTT	CASSPPGTLNSPLHF
.	TRBV30	13	TRBJ1-5	.	TGTGCCTGGAGTTTAACGTGGAATCAGCCCCAGCATTTT	CAWSLTWNQPQHF
.	TRBV5-4	16	TRBJ1-3	.	TGTGCCAGCAGCGTTGGAGGGGGGGGCGCGGGAAACACCATATATTTT	CASSVGGGGAGNTIYF
.	TRBV20-1	12	TRBJ2-7	.	TGCAGTGCTAGTAAGCAGGGAGGCGAGCAGTACTTC	CSASKQGGEQYF
.	TRBV28	15	TRBJ1-4	.	TGTGCCAGCAGTTTAAAGGCAGGGAGGAATGAAAAACTGTTTTTT	CASSLKAGRNEKLFF
.	TRBV7-2	15	TRBJ1-3	.	TGTGCCAGCAGCTTAGATACAGGGAGAGGAAACACCATATATTTT	CASSLDTGRGNTIYF
.	TRBV4-3	14	TRBJ2-3	TRBD1	TGCGCCAGCAGCCAAGGGCAGGGGGCAGTTGCGCAGTATTTT	CASSQGQGAVAQYF
.	TRBV5-1	16	TRBJ1-6	.	TGCGCCAGCAGCTACGCTACGGGACAAACTAATTCACCCCTCCACTTT	CASSYATGQTNSPLHF
.	TRBV25-1	15	TRBJ1-1	TRBD1	TGTGCCAGCAGTCGACAGGGTGGGAGGAACACTGAAGCTTTCTTT	CASSRQGGRNTEAFF
.	TRBV18	15	TRBJ2-3	TRBD1	TGTGCCAGCTCACCTGAACAGGGGTCCACAGATACGCAGTATTTT	CASSPEQGSTDTQYF
.	TRBV12-5	16	TRBJ2-1	TRBD2	TGTGCTAGTGGAGTTGGGAGCGGGAAAGGGACCAATGAGCAGTTCTTC	CASGVGSGKGTNEQFF
.	TRBV28	15	TRBJ2-5	TRBD1	TGTGCCAGCAGTTCCCCGGGACAGGGCGGAGAGACCCAGTACTTC	CASSSPGQGGETQYF
once	TRBV14	14	TRBJ2-7	.	TGTGCCAGCAGCGTTCAAATAACAGCCCCCGAGCAGTACTTC	CASSVQITAPEQYF
once	TRBV15	17	TRBJ2-7	TRBD2	TGTGCCACCAGCAGTACTAGCGGGGGCTCCTTTCCCTACGAGCAGTACTTC	CATSSTSGGSFPYEQYF
.	TRBV6-6	17	TRBJ2-7	TRBD2	TGTGCCAGCAGTCTGACGGGGACTAGCGGTAGCTCCTACGAGCAGTACTTC	CASSLTGTSGSSYEQYF
once	TRBV3-1/TRBV3-2	13	TRBJ1-2	.	TGTGCCAGCAGCCAAGTCAGGAACTATGGCTACACCTTC	CASSQVRNYGYTF
.	TRBV3-1/TRBV3-2	14	TRBJ2-3	.	TGTGCCAGCAGCCAAGGAGCGGACACAGATACGCAGTATTTT	CASSQGADTDTQYF
.	TRBV2	13	TRBJ2-2	.	TGTGCCAGCAGACAGGCGGACACCGGGGAGCTGTTTTTT	CASRQADTGELFF
.	TRBV18	13	TRBJ1-6	.	TGTGCCAGCTCAACCAGGGATGATTCACCCCTCCACTTT	CASSTRDDSPLHF
once	TRBV5-5	14	TRBJ1-5	.	TGTGCCAGCAGCTTGGGCGTACCGTCCGGAGCCCAGCATTTT	CASSLGVPSGAQHF